The 28 T cell receptor beta chains presented below share a single source sample, sequenced in a study of T cell changes during pregnancy in multiple sclerosis. Repertoires were generated with immunoSEQ multiplex PCR, while TCRdb's copy carries only in-frame clones and drops some. The sample lists about 26,000 clones, 80% to 90% occurring once. The sample consisted of CD8+ T cells from peripheral blood mononuclear cells, taken in the second trimester of pregnancy. These receptors were taken from a female donor with multiple sclerosis, enrolled in a pregnancy study.

V is TRBV30 and J is TRBJ1-3; D is ambiguous. Germline V lookup: CDR1 GTSNPN, CDR2 SVGIG (reference sequence). This CDR3 has 13 amino acids. With 1 base removed from V and 9 bases from J, the gap between germline ends came to 13 bases. CDR3 sequence reads: CAWSAREYGTIYF. In DNA, the CDR3 is TGTGCCTGGAGTGCCCGAGAATATGGCACCATATATTTT.

V gene TRBV28 combines with J gene TRBJ1-1, with D possibly being TRBD1 (5 bases). Germline V lookup: CDR1 MDHEN, CDR2 SYDVKM. The CDR3 length is 15 residues. V lost 6 bases, J lost 3 bases, and 17 bases lay in between. The CDR3 sequence is CASRKAREGYTEAFF. The CDR3 DNA reads as TGTGCCAGCAGGAAAGCCAGGGAGGGGTACACTGAAGCTTTCTTT. The whole variable domain, remainder taken from reference TRBV28 and TRBJ1-1, is DVKVTQSSRYLVKRTGEKVFLECVQDMDHENMFWYRQDPGLGLRLIYFSYDVKMKEKGDIPEGYSVSREKKERFSLILESASTNQTSMYLCASRKAREGYTEAFFGQGTRLTVV.

The CDR3 sequence: CASLGTSVHSYNEQFF. The CDR3 DNA is TGTGCCAGCCTCGGGACTAGCGTGCACTCCTACAATGAGCAGTTCTTC. This chain uses TRBV19 with TRBJ2-1; 10 positions agree with TRBD2. V trimming: 9 bases; J trimming: 0 bases; junction bases outside the gene matches: 8. Germline lookup yields CDR1 LNHDA and CDR2 SQIVND (reference sequence). This CDR3 is built from 16 residues.

The chain carries TRBV7-9 and TRBJ2-1; TRBD2 aligns across 9 bases. CDR1 is SEHNR, CDR2 FQNEAQ, per germline (reference sequence). Unmatched junction bases numbered 4, after V lost 7 bases and J lost 6 bases. This CDR3 comprises 13 residues. CDR3 in DNA: TGTGCCAGCATCCTTAGCGGGAGCAATGAGCAGTTCTTC. This sequence encodes CASILSGSNEQFF.

The chain links TRBV29-1 to TRBJ1-2; no reliable D call. The CDR3 spans 12 residues. The germline gives CDR1 SQVTM, CDR2 ANQGSEA. The CDR3 DNA is TGCAGGGCGAGGCGGGGAAATAATGGCTACACCTTC. It specifies CRARRGNNGYTF.

In this sample, this clone turned up a few times. This sequence joins TRBV28 and TRBJ1-2; D is ambiguous. Germline CDR1 reads MDHEN; CDR2 reads SYDVKM. The ends were cut back, 3 bases at V and 8 bases at J, with 13 bases in the middle. CDR3 length equals 13 residues. As DNA, the CDR3 is TGTGCCAGCAGTTTTGGGCCCACATGGGGCTACACCTTC. Protein sequence: CASSFGPTWGYTF.

The chain recombines TRBV10-3 with TRBJ2-7; 12 bases line up with TRBD2. The length of the CDR3 is 16 residues. CDR1 and CDR2 from the germline V gene are ENHRY and SYGVKD. The V segment lost 6 bases and the J segment 4 bases; nucleotides outside the gene matches: 10. CDR3 DNA sequence: TGTGCCATCAGAGCCCTTTTGACTAGCGGGAGTTACGAGCAGTACTTC. This gives the protein CAIRALLTSGSYEQYF.

The V gene is TRBV28, the J gene TRBJ2-6, with D tentatively TRBD1 (6 bases). The CDR3 is 15 amino acids. Germline CDR1 and CDR2: MDHEN and SYDVKM. Between the trimmed V and J ends, which lost 3 bases and 0 bases, there was a span of 6 bases. The CDR3, as DNA: TGTGCCAGCAGTTTGGACAGCTCTGGGGCCAACGTCCTGACTTTC. It translates to CASSLDSSGANVLTF.

The chain is built from TRBV11-2 and TRBJ2-7, with D perhaps TRBD2 (6 bases). Trimming pared 5 bases from V and 2 bases from J, leaving 16 bases between. This CDR3 is built from 15 residues. Germline values: CDR1 SGHAT, CDR2 FQNNGV. CDR3 in amino acids: CASSPLTSPTYEQYF. The DNA of the CDR3 is TGTGCCAGCAGCCCCCTGACTAGTCCTACCTACGAGCAGTACTTC. Based on the CDR3 plus reference TRBV11-2 and TRBJ2-7, the full variable domain is EAGVAQSPRYKIIEKRQSVAFWCNPISGHATLYWYQQILGQGPKLLIQFQNNGVVDDSQLPKDRFSAERLKGVDSTLKIQPAKLEDSAVYLCASSPLTSPTYEQYFGPGTRLTVT.

V usage is TRBV5-6 and J usage is TRBJ1-5; TRBD1 is a possible D gene (5 bases). The germline V and J ends were trimmed by 0 bases and 10 bases, with 8 bases remaining between them. The CDR3 is made up of 12 amino acids. Germline V gives CDR1 SGHDT, CDR2 YYEEEE. CDR3: CASSLEQGPQHF. CDR3 sequence (DNA): TGTGCCAGCAGCTTGGAGCAGGGCCCCCAGCATTTT.

This rearrangement joins TRBV27 to TRBJ2-7, with D possibly being TRBD2 (5 bases). V lost 4 bases and J 3 bases, leaving 16 bases between the germline ends. CDR1 and CDR2 (germline): MNHEY, SMNVEV (reference sequence). This CDR3 has 15 amino acids. The CDR3 sequence: CASSSQTRGIYEQYF. The CDR3 nucleotides read TGTGCCAGCAGTTCCCAGACCCGGGGAATCTACGAGCAGTACTTC.

The rearrangement links TRBV5-1 to TRBJ2-3, with 8 bases lining up with TRBD1. With 5 bases clipped from V and 5 bases from J, the junction kept 13 bases outside the gene matches. The V gene's germline CDR1 is SGHRS and CDR2 YFSETQ. The length of the CDR3 is 16 residues. CDR3 coding DNA: TGCGCCAGCAGTTTGTATCCAGGGGGCAGGGTAGATACGCAGTATTTT. It codes for CASSLYPGGRVDTQYF. Combining the CDR3 with reference TRBV5-1 and TRBJ2-3 gives the whole variable domain KAGVTQTPRYLIKTRGQQVTLSCSPISGHRSVSWYQQTPGQGLQFLFEYFSETQRNKGNFPGRFSGRQFSNSRSEMNVSTLELGDSALYLCASSLYPGGRVDTQYFGPGTRLTVL.

The chain is built from TRBV7-9 and TRBJ1-1; D ambiguous. The germline CDR1 and CDR2 sequences are SEHNR and FQNEAQ (reference sequence). The CDR3 contains 12 residues. V was trimmed by 7 bases and J by 3 bases, leaving 9 bases between them. As DNA, the CDR3 is TGTGCCAGCATAGACGAGGACACTGAAGCTTTCTTT. Its protein product is CASIDEDTEAFF.

This clone was seen more than once but under ten times. The chain recombines TRBV27 with TRBJ2-2; TRBD1 aligns across 7 bases. V gave up 5 bases and J gave up 6 bases; unmatched junction bases: 6. Per germline, CDR1 MNHEY and CDR2 SMNVEV (reference sequence). The CDR3 has 14 amino acids. CDR3 amino acids: CASSIDRVAGELFF. In nucleotides, the CDR3 is TGTGCCAGCAGTATTGACAGGGTAGCCGGGGAGCTGTTTTTT.

The chain couples TRBV5-1 to TRBJ2-1; TRBD2 matches at 11 bases. Germline-derived CDR1 and CDR2 are SGHRS and YFSETQ. The trim removed 4 bases at V and 2 bases at J, leaving 8 bases unmatched. CDR3 size: 17 residues. The CDR3: CASSLAGTSGPYNEQFF. As DNA, the CDR3 is TGCGCCAGCAGCCTAGCCGGGACTAGCGGCCCCTACAATGAGCAGTTCTTC.

The chain joins TRBV7-9 to TRBJ2-1; D remains unclear. The V and J ends lost 2 bases and 7 bases respectively, with 6 bases between them. The V gene's germline CDR1 is SEHNR and CDR2 FQNEAQ (reference sequence). The CDR3 totals 12 residues. DNA of the CDR3: TGTGCCAGCAGCTTATCGGAGAATGAGCAGTTCTTC. It is translated as CASSLSENEQFF.

The rearrangement joins TRBV6-1 to TRBJ2-1, with TRBD2 as a possible D gene (7 bases). Per the germline V gene, CDR1 is MNHNS and CDR2 is SASEGT. The CDR3 is 16 amino acids. The germline V and J ends were trimmed by 3 bases and 1 base, with 13 bases remaining between them. For the CDR3, the DNA is TGTGCCAGCAGTGATTGGGGGGGCCCTTCCTACAATGAGCAGTTCTTC. Residues: CASSDWGGPSYNEQFF.

The sample holds one count of this clone. The chain uses TRBV6-1 and TRBJ2-5; TRBD2 agrees at 12 bases. CDR1 and CDR2 (germline): MNHNS, SASEGT. CDR3 length: 15 residues. Trimming at V came to 2 bases and at J to 2 bases, leaving 0 bases not matched to a gene. The CDR3, as DNA: TGTGCCAGCAGTGAACTAGCGGGAGGGCAAGAGACCCAGTACTTC. Translated: CASSELAGGQETQYF.

CDR3 residues: CALGGSGETGELFF. CDR3 in DNA: TGTGCGCTGGGAGGTAGCGGCGAAACCGGGGAGCTGTTTTTT. V gene TRBV6-1 combines with J gene TRBJ2-2, with D possibly matching TRBD2 (6 bases). Germline assignment: CDR1 MNHNS and CDR2 SASEGT. The CDR3 totals 14 residues.

Here the CDR3 reads CASSLVSGTITDTQYF. Here the CDR3 DNA reads TGTGCCAGCAGCTTAGTCAGCGGGACCATCACAGATACGCAGTATTTT. The chain joins TRBV7-2 to TRBJ2-3; 7 bases line up with TRBD2. The CDR3 has 16 residues. With 1 base clipped from V and 2 bases from J, the junction kept 6 bases outside the gene matches. Germline CDR1 reads SGHTA; CDR2 reads FQGNSA.

The chain employs TRBV7-9 and TRBJ2-1, with D possibly matching TRBD2 (5 bases). The CDR3 contains 17 residues. V lost 7 bases, J lost 4 bases, and 23 bases lay in between. Germline CDR1 SEHNR, CDR2 FQNEAQ (reference sequence). The CDR3 coding sequence is TGTGCCAGCACCCTTGCCGGACTCACCCCAGATTACAATGAGCAGTTCTTC. Its translation: CASTLAGLTPDYNEQFF.

CDR3 in amino acids: CASSQSRGNGYTF. Written as DNA, the CDR3 is TGCGCCAGCAGCCAAAGCAGGGGGAATGGCTACACCTTC. The chain uses TRBV4-1 and TRBJ1-2; 7 nucleotides agree with TRBD1. Trimming removed 2 bases from V and 6 bases from J; junction bases left unmatched: 3. Germline values: CDR1 MGHRA, CDR2 YSYEKL. There are 13 residues in the CDR3.

The chain links TRBV13 to TRBJ2-2; the match to TRBD2 covers 10 bases. This CDR3 comprises 20 residues. In germline, CDR1 is PRHDT, CDR2 FYEKMQ (reference sequence). Losses at the gene ends were 3 bases for V and 4 bases for J; bases not matched to a gene: 17. The CDR3 is CASSFGLAEDFGAPTGELFF. The CDR3, as DNA: TGTGCCAGCAGCTTTGGACTAGCGGAAGACTTTGGCGCCCCCACCGGGGAGCTGTTTTTT.

This chain links TRBV28 with TRBJ2-2, with a possible D match to TRBD1 (6 bases). Germline V gene sequence: CDR1 MDHEN, CDR2 SYDVKM. Trimming pared 5 bases from V and 6 bases from J, leaving 16 bases between. CDR3 length: 15 amino acids. The CDR3 sequence is CASSEGGALAGELFF. The CDR3 bases are TGTGCCAGCAGTGAAGGGGGAGCTTTGGCCGGGGAGCTGTTTTTT.

The rearrangement links TRBV5-1 to TRBJ2-7; 8 bases are a match to TRBD1. CDR3 length equals 16 residues. Unmatched junction bases numbered 10, after V lost 3 bases and J lost 2 bases. CDR1 SGHRS and CDR2 YFSETQ come from the germline V gene. The CDR3 here is CASSSRQGPTPYEQYF. Here the CDR3 DNA reads TGCGCCAGCAGCTCAAGACAGGGGCCTACCCCCTACGAGCAGTACTTC.

The chain combines TRBV27 with TRBJ2-1; D may be TRBD2 (6 bases). Germline V CDR1 and CDR2: MNHEY, SMNVEV (reference sequence). V lost 2 bases to trimming and J lost 6 bases, with 20 bases between them. CDR3 length equals 17 residues. CDR3: CASSLGRDHLRGNEQFF. CDR3 DNA: TGTGCCAGCAGTTTAGGGCGGGATCATCTAAGGGGCAATGAGCAGTTCTTC.

The genes are TRBV27 and TRBJ2-1; D remains ambiguous. Germline V gene sequence: CDR1 MNHEY, CDR2 SMNVEV (reference sequence). This CDR3 has 12 residues. Trimming removed 4 bases from V and 4 bases from J, with 5 bases in between. Here the CDR3 reads CASSSFYNEQFF. The CDR3 region has the DNA TGTGCCAGCAGTTCCTTTTACAATGAGCAGTTCTTC.

The chain uses TRBV15 and TRBJ2-1, with D possibly matching TRBD1 (6 bases). There are 14 residues in the CDR3. CDR1 LNHNV and CDR2 YYDKDF come from the germline V gene (reference sequence). Trimming shortened V by 5 bases and J by 10 bases, and 18 bases separated the two germline ends. This CDR3 is CATSPTGDTPEQFF. CDR3 DNA sequence: TGTGCCACCAGCCCAACTGGGGACACTCCAGAGCAGTTCTTC.